This is a list of T cell receptor beta chains from one sample in a study of blood T cell repertoires in COVID-19. TCRdb keeps only in-frame clones here, not all; method: immunoSEQ multiplex PCR. This sample has roughly 400,000 clones; approximately 93% occur once, and the top ten carry about 0.78%. Material: PBMCs or T cells enriched from blood (not recorded which). The receptor set was obtained from a woman aged 40 to 50 who had been exposed to COVID-19. The CDR3 runs from the conserved cysteine through the conserved F or W. D genes are given only for firm matches. Clone size appears in some rows only: once, few, many, or a class for an expanded clone.

clone_size	d_call	j_call	v_call	cdr3_nt	cdr3_aa
NA	NA	TRBJ2-4	TRBV13	TGTGCCAGCAGCAGGACAGAACTAGCCAAAAACATTCAGTACTTC	CASSRTELAKNIQYF
once	TRBD2	TRBJ2-5	TRBV7-2	TGTGCCAGCAGCTTAGGGGAAGCGGGATACCAAGAGACCCAGTACTTC	CASSLGEAGYQETQYF
NA	NA	TRBJ2-7	TRBV18	TGTGCCAGCTCACCAACATCCTACGAGCAGTACTTC	CASSPTSYEQYF
NA	NA	TRBJ1-1	TRBV12-3/TRBV12-4	TGTGCCAGCAGTTTGACTTGGAACACTGAAGCTTTCTTT	CASSLTWNTEAFF
few	NA	TRBJ2-1	TRBV6-6	TGTGCCAGCAGCCTCTCCTACAATGAGCAGTTCTTC	CASSLSYNEQFF
NA	NA	TRBJ1-4	TRBV24-1	TGTGCCACCAGTCGGACCCCAGGGGTGTTCAGTGAGGATGAAAAACTGTTTTTT	CATSRTPGVFSEDEKLFF
once	NA	TRBJ1-2	TRBV12-3/TRBV12-4	TGTGCCAGCAGTAAGAGACAGGAGGGCTACACCTTC	CASSKRQEGYTF
NA	NA	TRBJ1-2	TRBV11-1	TGTGCCAGCAGCTTTTCAAGTTCAGCTAACTATGGCTACACCTTC	CASSFSSSANYGYTF
NA	TRBD2	TRBJ2-7	TRBV6-2/TRBV6-3	TGTGCCAGCAGTTACTCGGCTAGCGGGAGCCACGAGCAGTACTTC	CASSYSASGSHEQYF
NA	TRBD2	TRBJ2-5	TRBV5-1	TGCGCCAGCAGCAACGGGCGGCTAGCGGGGGAAGAGACCCAGTACTTC	CASSNGRLAGEETQYF
NA	TRBD2	TRBJ2-1	TRBV12-3/TRBV12-4	TGTGCCAGCAGTTCGGGACTAGCGGGAGTACAGTTCTTC	CASSSGLAGVQFF
NA	NA	TRBJ2-3	TRBV27	TGTGCCAGCAGTTTATATAAGACGTCGGGGGCAGATACGCAGTATTTT	CASSLYKTSGADTQYF
NA	NA	TRBJ1-2	TRBV15	TGTGCCACCAGCACCAGAACACCCCTGTATGGCTACACCTTC	CATSTRTPLYGYTF
few	NA	TRBJ2-7	TRBV9	TGTGCCAGCAGCGTAGGGAGTCAGAGCTCCTACGAGCAGTACTTC	CASSVGSQSSYEQYF
NA	TRBD2	TRBJ2-1	TRBV2	TGTGCCAGCAGTGACCCCGAGGCTAGCGGGACGGGAAGCTCCTACAATGAGCAGTTCTTC	CASSDPEASGTGSSYNEQFF
once	TRBD1	TRBJ2-7	TRBV2	TGTGCCAGCAGTGTAAGGACAGGGGGTGTCGAGCAGTACTTC	CASSVRTGGVEQYF
NA	NA	TRBJ1-1	TRBV7-9	TGTGCCAGCAGCTTAGGCTTTGATTCGAGGGCTGCGGCTTTCTTT	CASSLGFDSRAAAFF
NA	NA	TRBJ1-5	TRBV2	TGTGCCAGCAGTGAAACAGGTTATCAGCCCCAGCATTTT	CASSETGYQPQHF
NA	NA	TRBJ1-2	TRBV5-1	TGCGCCAGCAGCGCAACAGGGTTCTATGGCTACACCTTC	CASSATGFYGYTF
NA	NA	TRBJ2-7	TRBV12-5	TGTGCTAGTGGTTTGCCCCAGAAAACGAGCGGCAACTCCTACGAGCAGTACTTC	CASGLPQKTSGNSYEQYF
NA	TRBD2	TRBJ2-1	TRBV13	TGTGCCAGCAGGCCCCCAGGGCGCGGGGGGAGGGAGAGGGATGAGCAGTTCTTC	CASRPPGRGGRERDEQFF